Presented here are 6 T cell receptor beta chains from one specimen sequenced in a study of control samples from healthy donors and cancer patients. Some clones are missing from TCRdb's copy, which holds only in-frame ones; the method was immunoSEQ multiplex PCR. The table records approximately 120,000 clones, roughly 89% of them present only once. Specimen: blood. These receptors originate from a woman aged 45 to 65 in good health.

The rearrangement links TRBV7-6 to TRBJ2-2; 7 bases align to TRBD1. The ends lost 5 bases at V and 4 bases at J; junction bases unmatched: 10. Per germline, CDR1 SGHVS and CDR2 FNYEAQ. This CDR3 spans 16 amino acids. CDR3 in amino acids: CASSPPDRVSTGELFF. CDR3 nucleotides: TGTGCCAGCAGCCCCCCAGACAGGGTCTCCACCGGGGAGCTGTTTTTT. The full variable domain, completed using reference TRBV7-6 and TRBJ2-2, is GAGVSQSPRYKVTKRGQDVALRCDPISGHVSLYWYRQALGQGPEFLTYFNYEAQQDKSGLPNDRFSAERPEGSISTLTIQRTEQRDSAMYRCASSPPDRVSTGELFFGEGSRLTVL.

The rearrangement joins TRBV7-2 to TRBJ2-1, with 11 bases lining up with TRBD2. The CDR3 is 14 residues long. V lost 7 bases and J lost 10; bases outside the gene matches: 9. The germline CDR1 and CDR2 sequences are SGHTA and FQGNSA. The DNA for the CDR3 is TGTGCCAGCAATCTAGCGGGAGGTAGGATCGAGCAGTTCTTC. This gives the protein CASNLAGGRIEQFF.

This chain links TRBV6-1 with TRBJ2-7; D is unclear. V gave up 10 bases and J gave up 0 bases, with 16 bases separating them. This CDR3 is built from 14 residues. Germline CDR1 is MNHNS and CDR2 is SASEGT. The DNA for the CDR3 is TGTGCCACCAAATGGTCCTATCTCTCCTACGAGCAGTACTTC. It translates to CATKWSYLSYEQYF.

This chain connects TRBV6-5 to TRBJ1-2; 9 nucleotides line up with TRBD1. The V and J ends lost 5 bases and 4 bases, in that order; junction bases with no gene match: 8. The CDR3 has 15 residues. The germline gives CDR1 MNHEY, CDR2 SVGAGI. The CDR3, as DNA: TGTGCCAGCAGTAAACAAACAGGGGGCGGCTATGGCTACACCTTC. Translating it yields CASSKQTGGGYGYTF.

The CDR3 loop reads CASSAPRSRDTQYF. The CDR3 nucleotides are TGTGCCAGCAGTGCTCCGAGATCTCGAGATACGCAGTATTTT. The chain carries TRBV28 and TRBJ2-3; D gene uncertain. CDR3 length: 14 residues. The V gene lost 5 bases and the J gene lost 5 bases, with 14 bases spanning the gap. From germline, CDR1 is MDHEN and CDR2 SYDVKM.

This chain links TRBV2 with TRBJ1-3; no clear D. V shed 10 bases and J shed 4 bases, with 17 bases lying between them. This CDR3 spans 14 amino acids. From germline, CDR1 is SNHLY and CDR2 FYNNEI. The CDR3 region is CATSGVRLGNTIYF. The CDR3 DNA sequence: TGTGCCACCTCCGGGGTACGTCTCGGAAACACCATATATTTT.